The 5 T cell receptor beta chains below were found in one sample sequenced in a study of blood T cell repertoires in COVID-19. Assay used: immunoSEQ multiplex PCR; TCRdb lists only in-frame clones, some missing. The sample records 280,000 or so clones, 80% to 90% being singletons. What was sequenced was PBMCs or T cells enriched from blood (not recorded which). The receptors were sampled from a man aged 25 to 40 who had recovered from COVID-19.

This rearrangement joins TRBV11-3 to TRBJ2-3; 7 bases are a match to TRBD1. Germline V CDR1 and CDR2: SGHNT, YENEEA. The V segment lost 3 bases and the J segment 3 bases; nucleotides outside the gene matches: 3. The CDR3 sequence is 14 residues long. The CDR3 sequence: CASSFAQGTDTQYF. Written as DNA, the CDR3 is TGTGCCAGCAGCTTCGCACAGGGGACAGATACGCAGTATTTT.

This clone was found once. V is TRBV19 and J is TRBJ1-5; no clear D gene. V dropped 3 bases and J dropped 1 base, with 10 bases sitting between them. Germline V gene sequence: CDR1 LNHDA, CDR2 SQIVND (reference sequence). CDR3 length: 15 amino acids. The CDR3 is CASSIASFSNQPQHF. For the CDR3, the DNA is TGTGCCAGTAGTATCGCGAGTTTCAGCAATCAGCCCCAGCATTTT.

Notes on this clone: The junction departs from germline at one end; a sequencing error may be responsible. The J gene is TRBJ2-5, the V gene TRBV7-7, with 7 positions matching TRBD2. Germline assignment: CDR1 SSHAT and CDR2 FNYEAQ (reference sequence). The CDR3 is 14 residues long. CDR3 protein: CASSPGGIVETQYF. Written as DNA, the CDR3 is TGTGCTAGCAGCCCCGGGGGGATCGTGGAGACCCAGTACTTC.

Only one count was recorded for this clone. The rearrangement uses TRBV19 and TRBJ1-5; possibly TRBD1 for D (6 bases). V lost 6 bases to trimming and J lost 4 bases, with 16 bases between them. CDR1 and CDR2 from the germline V gene are LNHDA and SQIVND (reference sequence). The CDR3 sequence is 15 residues long. The CDR3 is CASRFQQGLNQPQHF. The CDR3 DNA sequence: TGTGCCAGTAGATTCCAACAGGGTTTAAATCAGCCCCAGCATTTT.

The chain carries TRBV5-5 and TRBJ1-5; D not resolved. CDR3 length: 15 amino acids. The V gene lost 3 bases and the J gene lost 0 bases, with 10 bases spanning the gap. Germline CDR1 reads SGHKS; CDR2 reads YYEKEE (reference sequence). The CDR3, as DNA: TGTGCCAGCAGCTCAAGACGGGATAGCAATCAGCCCCAGCATTTT. It codes for CASSSRRDSNQPQHF.